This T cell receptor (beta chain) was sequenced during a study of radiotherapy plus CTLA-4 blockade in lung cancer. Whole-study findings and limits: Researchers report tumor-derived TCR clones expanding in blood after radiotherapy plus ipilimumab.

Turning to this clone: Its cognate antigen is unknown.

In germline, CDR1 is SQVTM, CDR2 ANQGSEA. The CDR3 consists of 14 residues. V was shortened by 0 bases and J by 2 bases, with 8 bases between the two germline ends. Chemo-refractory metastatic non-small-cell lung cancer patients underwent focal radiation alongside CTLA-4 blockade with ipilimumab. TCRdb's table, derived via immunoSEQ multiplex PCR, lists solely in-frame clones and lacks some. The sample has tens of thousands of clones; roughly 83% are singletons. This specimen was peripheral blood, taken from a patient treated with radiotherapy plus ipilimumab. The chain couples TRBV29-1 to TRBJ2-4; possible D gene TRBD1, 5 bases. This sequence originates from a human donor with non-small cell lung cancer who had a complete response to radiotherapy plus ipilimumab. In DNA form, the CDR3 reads TGCAGCGTTGAAGATATGGGGCCCAAAAACATTCAGTACTTC. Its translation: CSVEDMGPKNIQYF.